This T cell receptor (beta chain) comes out of a study of blood T cells in healthy people across ages. Sample-barcoded 5' priming and a J-beta primer mix drove a second PCR of roughly 6 to 12 cycles. TCRdb re-analysed the 5' RACE reads in MiXCR, keeping a single row per CDR3 protein. Among more than 650,000 distinct CDR3 sequences, approximately 22% were seen once, and the ten largest hold 20% to 25%. This clonotype appeared a few times. Germline V gene sequence: CDR1 SGHTA, CDR2 FQGNSA. V was clipped by 3 bases and J by 7 bases; unmatched bases: 1. The CDR3 covers 14 residues. This TCR was recovered from a man aged 70 or older in good health. This chain connects TRBV7-2 to TRBJ2-1, with 12 bases lining up with TRBD2. Sequenced material: blood. CDR3 sequence: CASSFTSGGNEQFF. The CDR3 nucleotides are TGTGCCAGCAGCTTCACTAGCGGGGGGAATGAGCAGTTCTTC.